What follows is one T cell receptor beta chain and its context. Its antigen is still unknown. The sample is drawn from a study of PD-1 blockade in classical Hodgkin lymphoma. Study-level information: Nivolumab 3 mg/kg was given intravenously every 2 weeks.

The method was immunoSEQ multiplex PCR; TCRdb's version includes in-frame clones alone and lacks a portion of them. The sample lists just under 45,000 clones, around 64% occurring once. Study-wide results and caveats: Newly diagnosed patients reportedly had lower baseline TCR diversity than healthy donors. A significant rise in TCR diversity was seen by C4D1 for CD4+ cells but not for CD8+ cells. It was among complete responders that baseline diversity resembled that of newly diagnosed patients.

Noted time point: cycle 4 day 1 (C4D1), after five to seven weeks of nivolumab. Every single patient, without exception, relapsed after autologous stem cell transplantation, and brentuximab vedotin exposure varied. Per the germline V gene, CDR1 is LNHDA and CDR2 is SQIVND (reference sequence). The CDR3 has 14 amino acids. J was trimmed by 4 bases and V by 3 bases; bases with no gene match: 5. The chain has TRBV19 and TRBJ1-2; 7 positions match TRBD1. The input for sequencing was peripheral blood mononuclear cells (PBMCs), taken before the fourth cycle of nivolumab. This receptor was obtained from a human donor with classical Hodgkin lymphoma. CDR3 sequence (DNA): TGTGCCAGTAGTATCGGGACAGCCGCCTATGGCTACACCTTC. This translates into CASSIGTAAYGYTF.